This entry describes one T cell receptor (beta chain). Its antigen is as yet unknown. Researchers ran the PCR with 60 Vbeta and 13 Jbeta primers. Profiling relied on immunoSEQ multiplex PCR, and the TCRdb table lists in-frame clones only, not all of them. The table lists about 140,000 clones, roughly 77% of them singletons. Germline loops: CDR1 SGHRS, CDR2 YFSETQ. The CDR3 loop spans 16 amino acids. Trimming took 0 bases from V and 5 from J; bases not matched to a gene: 7. These data come from a study of cytomegalovirus exposure and HLA in healthy donors. Study-wide points: In an earlier analysis, most TCR beta V segments were productive about 90% or about 30% of the time. A few chains tied to CMV proved CMV antigen-specific in vitro. A later analysis found that most CMV-associated TCR beta chains appeared HLA-restricted. It was reported that TCR beta sequences correctly inferred the HLA-A and HLA-B alleles for most subjects.

The source of this sequence is a man younger than 30 in good health and CMV-seropositive. Sample: PBMCs. The chain carries TRBV5-1 and TRBJ2-1; 8 bases align to TRBD1. CDR3 amino acids: CASSLGGRGPHNEQFF. The DNA for the CDR3 is TGCGCCAGCAGCTTGGGGGGCAGGGGGCCCCACAATGAGCAGTTCTTC.